Listed here are 25 T cell receptor beta chains from one sample, sequenced in a study of OX40 agonist ivuxolimab in advanced cancers. The assay was immunoSEQ multiplex PCR, and TCRdb's table has in-frame clones only and misses some. The sample has over 15,000 clones; approximately 83% are singletons. The sequenced sample was CD4+ or CD8+ T cells sorted from blood, obtained in a trial of the OX40 agonist ivuxolimab. These receptors were obtained from an adult with an advanced solid tumor such as melanoma, head and neck, liver or kidney cancer.

This clone showed up just a few times. V is TRBV2 and J is TRBJ1-1; D call uncertain. CDR3 size: 11 residues. Germline V gene sequence: CDR1 SNHLY, CDR2 FYNNEI. V gave up 6 bases and J gave up 3 bases, with 5 bases separating them. The CDR3 region has the DNA TGTGCCAGCAGAAGGTACACTGAAGCTTTCTTT. It is translated as CASRRYTEAFF.

This clone was observed a few times. The genes are TRBV28 and TRBJ2-1; 12 nucleotides agree with TRBD2. CDR3 size: 16 residues. Germline-derived CDR1 and CDR2 are MDHEN and SYDVKM. Losses at the gene ends were 7 bases for V and 4 bases for J; bases not matched to a gene: 8. The CDR3 region is CASTLAGGPRYNEQFF. The CDR3 coding sequence is TGTGCCAGCACCCTAGCGGGAGGGCCTAGATACAATGAGCAGTTCTTC.

The V gene is TRBV28, the J gene TRBJ2-3; D not resolved. The CDR3 has 16 amino acids. The V end was cut by 1 base, the J end by 3 bases, with 14 bases between. The germline V gene encodes CDR1 MDHEN and CDR2 SYDVKM. The chain's CDR3 is CASSLLVKSQTDTQYF. CDR3 sequence (DNA): TGTGCCAGCAGTTTATTGGTCAAATCGCAAACAGATACGCAGTATTTT.

Relative to its sample, this clone is large (0.1 to 1%). J is TRBJ1-2 and V is TRBV28; D remains ambiguous. CDR3 length: 11 residues. Per the germline V gene, CDR1 is MDHEN and CDR2 is SYDVKM. V lost 3 bases to trimming and J lost 4 bases, with 3 bases between them. Here the CDR3 DNA reads TGTGCCAGCAGTTTTATCTATGGCTACACCTTC. Its protein is CASSFIYGYTF.

V and J are TRBV2 and TRBJ1-3; D is ambiguous. Germline CDR1 and CDR2: SNHLY and FYNNEI. The germline V and J ends were trimmed by 1 base and 3 bases, with 4 bases remaining between them. The CDR3 covers 13 residues. In DNA, the CDR3 is TGTGCCAGCAGTGAAGGGAATGGAAACACCATATATTTT. This encodes CASSEGNGNTIYF.

This clone was observed a single time. The germline gene is not matched at one end of the junction; a read error may be the cause. The chain combines TRBV28 with TRBJ1-3; a weak D match, TRBD1 (6 bases). This CDR3 contains 19 residues. Germline loops: CDR1 MDHEN, CDR2 SYDVKM. CDR3 nucleotides: TGTGCCAGCACTTTAGGGATCCGGGACACTTTAAGGTCTGGAAACACCATATATTTT. Translating gives CASTLGIRDTLRSGNTIYF.

The chain is built from TRBV5-6 and TRBJ2-7; D is ambiguous. Looked up from germline, CDR1 is SGHDT and CDR2 is YYEEEE. The CDR3 loop spans 13 amino acids. Trimming cost V 4 bases and J 6 bases, with 14 bases left between them. DNA of the CDR3: TGTGCCAGCAGCCCAAGTTCCTCTGGCGAGCAGTACTTC. Translation gives CASSPSSSGEQYF.

The DNA of the CDR3 is TGTGCCACCAGCAGAGATCCGGTATTTTCGGATACGCAGTATTTT. It yields the protein CATSRDPVFSDTQYF. The chain links TRBV15 to TRBJ2-3; D is unclear. The length of the CDR3 is 15 residues. The germline V gene has CDR1 LNHNV and CDR2 YYDKDF (reference sequence). V gave up 0 bases and J gave up 6 bases, with 13 bases separating them. The variable domain in full, completed from reference TRBV15 and TRBJ2-3, reads DAMVIQNPRYQVTQFGKPVTLSCSQTLNHNVMYWYQQKSSQAPKLLFHYYDKDFNNEADTPDNFQSRRPNTSFCFLDIRSPGLGDTAMYLCATSRDPVFSDTQYFGPGTRLTVL.

This clone was counted only a few times. The chain employs TRBV11-2 and TRBJ1-2; tentatively, D is TRBD1 (6 bases). This CDR3 region has 14 residues. V lost 5 bases to trimming and J lost 7 bases, with 17 bases between them. CDR1 is SGHAT and CDR2 is FQNNGV in the germline V gene. CDR3 sequence reads: CASSQNQGQGGYTF. DNA for the CDR3: TGTGCCAGCAGCCAGAATCAGGGACAAGGTGGCTACACCTTC.

For this clone: The sample contains more than one DNA sequence encoding this CDR3. This CDR3 is CAWSSGPNSPLHF. DNA for the CDR3: TGTGCCTGGAGTTCAGGGCCGAATTCACCCCTCCACTTT. The chain recombines TRBV30 with TRBJ1-6, with D perhaps TRBD1 (5 bases). Germline loops: CDR1 GTSNPN, CDR2 SVGIG (reference sequence). The V gene lost 2 bases and the J gene lost 7 bases, with 9 bases spanning the gap. This CDR3 contains 13 residues. Full variable domain (outside the CDR3, taken from reference TRBV30 and TRBJ1-6): SQTIHQWPATLVQPVGSPLSLECTVEGTSNPNLYWYRQAAGRGLQLLFYSVGIGQISSEVPQNLSASRPQDRQFILSSKKLLLSDSGFYLCAWSSGPNSPLHFGNGTRLTVT.

The V gene is TRBV5-5, the J gene TRBJ2-2; unclear D gene. The germline gives CDR1 SGHKS, CDR2 YYEKEE (reference sequence). The length of the CDR3 is 14 residues. Trimming removed 1 base from V and 6 bases from J, with 10 bases in between. This chain's CDR3 is CASSLLESAGELFF. As DNA, the CDR3 is TGTGCCAGCAGCTTGTTGGAGAGCGCCGGGGAGCTGTTTTTT.

J is TRBJ2-5 and V is TRBV29-1; D unresolved. V lost 4 bases and J lost 5, with 17 bases in between. The CDR3 is 14 amino acids. Germline CDR1 and CDR2: SQVTM and ANQGSEA. CDR3 in DNA: TGCAGCGTTGGTAAGGACGCCGCGAAGGAGACCCAGTACTTC. It codes for CSVGKDAAKETQYF.

The chain employs TRBV7-8 and TRBJ2-5, with D maybe TRBD2 (6 bases). The CDR3 is 14 amino acids. The germline V and J ends were trimmed by 1 base and 5 bases, with 11 bases remaining between them. Germline V gene sequence: CDR1 SGHVS, CDR2 FQNEAQ. CDR3 loop: CASSLEEGWETQYF. The CDR3 nucleotides read TGTGCCAGCAGCTTAGAGGAGGGGTGGGAGACCCAGTACTTC.

V gene TRBV5-1 combines with J gene TRBJ1-1; the D is unclear. Trimming cost V 1 base and J 7 bases, with 11 bases left between them. The CDR3 covers 13 residues. Per the germline V gene, CDR1 is SGHRS and CDR2 is YFSETQ. The CDR3 DNA reads as TGCGCCAGCAGCTTGCTGGGTTCTGGTGAAGCTTTCTTT. Its translation is CASSLLGSGEAFF.

The gene calls are TRBV28 and TRBJ2-7; TRBD2 aligns across 11 bases. Germline-derived CDR1 and CDR2 are MDHEN and SYDVKM. The V gene end was trimmed by 2 bases and the J gene end by 2 bases; junction bases not matched to a gene: 2. The CDR3 runs to 15 residues. CDR3 coding DNA: TGTGCCAGCAGTTTAGGGACTAGCGGACCCTACGAGCAGTACTTC. Its protein product is CASSLGTSGPYEQYF.

A remark on this clone: Mismatch with germline at one junction end may stem from a read error. The J gene is TRBJ2-7, the V gene TRBV6-1; D tentatively fits TRBD1 or TRBD2 (6 bases each). The CDR3 spans 11 residues. Germline assignment: CDR1 MNHNS and CDR2 SASEGT. In nucleotides, the CDR3 is TGTGCCGCCGGGGGCACCACCCCGGGAGACTTC. It encodes CAAGGTTPGDF.

The chain carries TRBV5-4 and TRBJ2-3, with 7 bases lining up with TRBD2. The CDR3 loop spans 14 amino acids. The V gene's germline CDR1 is SGHNT and CDR2 YYREEE (reference sequence). With V trimmed by 4 bases and J by 0 bases, 2 bases remained unmatched. The CDR3 protein is CASSGSGSTDTQYF. The CDR3 coding sequence is TGTGCCAGCAGCGGTAGCGGGAGCACAGATACGCAGTATTTT.

This chain links TRBV28 with TRBJ1-5; no firm D call. This CDR3 is 13 amino acids long. CDR1 and CDR2 (germline): MDHEN, SYDVKM. V dropped 7 bases and J dropped 7 bases, with 14 bases sitting between them. This CDR3 reads CASISHARQPQHF. The CDR3 DNA reads as TGTGCCAGCATCAGTCATGCCAGGCAGCCCCAGCATTTT.

The rearrangement joins TRBV5-4 to TRBJ2-2; D call uncertain. The length of the CDR3 is 15 residues. V was trimmed by 2 bases and J by 5 bases, leaving 13 bases between them. In germline, CDR1 is SGHNT, CDR2 YYREEE (reference sequence). CDR3 residues: CASSLERRTTGELFF. CDR3 DNA sequence: TGTGCCAGCAGCTTAGAGAGGCGGACGACCGGGGAGCTGTTTTTT.

This chain uses TRBV9 with TRBJ1-4, with TRBD1 as a possible D gene (5 bases). Germline lookup yields CDR1 SGDLS and CDR2 YYNGEE. The CDR3 runs to 16 residues. V was trimmed by 3 bases and J by 8 bases, leaving 20 bases between them. The CDR3: CASSARGLETPEKLFF. The DNA of the CDR3 is TGTGCCAGCAGCGCCCGGGGGTTGGAAACACCGGAAAAACTGTTTTTT.

The gene calls are TRBV21-1 and TRBJ2-1; the table's D gene call, TRBD1, was not cross checked with the DNA. TRBV21-1 is shown as a pseudogene. The CDR3 runs 17 residues. The CDR3 is CASSRASQGIYSNEQFF. DNA for the CDR3: TGTGCCAGCAGCAGGGCCTCACAGGGAATTTACTCTAATGAGCAGTTCTTC.

The gene calls are TRBV6-1 and TRBJ1-1; D unclear. This CDR3 is 12 amino acids long. Germline V gives CDR1 MNHNS, CDR2 SASEGT. V lost 3 bases to trimming and J lost 1 base, with 3 bases between them. The CDR3 is CASSDANTEAFF. The CDR3 DNA reads as TGTGCCAGCAGTGACGCGAACACTGAAGCTTTCTTT.

The chain recombines TRBV7-9 with TRBJ1-1, with unresolved D. V was trimmed by 1 base and J by 1 base, leaving 7 bases between them. The CDR3 runs 14 residues. The germline CDR1 and CDR2 sequences are SEHNR and FQNEAQ (reference sequence). Here the CDR3 DNA reads TGTGCCAGCAGCTTAGATGGGCAGAACACTGAAGCTTTCTTT. Protein sequence: CASSLDGQNTEAFF.

V usage is TRBV7-2 and J usage is TRBJ2-7, with D tentatively TRBD1 (6 bases). Germline lookup yields CDR1 SGHTA and CDR2 FQGNSA. The CDR3 runs to 14 residues. V lost 5 bases, J lost 2 bases, and 13 bases lay in between. Here the CDR3 DNA reads TGTGCCAGCAGCCAGACACAGGGTACCTACGAGCAGTACTTC. The encoded protein is CASSQTQGTYEQYF.

CDR3 bases: TGTGCCAGTAGTATAGGGCGGCGCACCGGGGAGCTGTTTTTT. It codes for CASSIGRRTGELFF. The chain carries TRBV19 and TRBJ2-2; D gene unclear. The CDR3 has 14 amino acids. Trimming removed 1 base from V and 4 bases from J, with 7 bases in between. Germline CDR1 LNHDA, CDR2 SQIVND (reference sequence).